The table lists the clone carrying this T cell receptor beta chain with a few counts. This CDR3 is also generated by other DNA sequences in the sample. This sample was included in a study of control samples from healthy donors and cancer patients. Germline CDR1 and CDR2: SEHNR and FQNEAQ (reference sequence). This CDR3 spans 14 amino acids. Trimming removed 8 bases from V and 0 bases from J, with 11 bases in between. Profiled with immunoSEQ multiplex PCR; TCRdb holds only in-frame clones, not every one. The repertoire holds approximately 170,000 clones, with roughly 91% as singletons. V gene TRBV7-9 combines with J gene TRBJ1-3; D call uncertain. The clonotype comes from a woman in her 30s in good health. The specimen was blood. CDR3 nucleotides: TGTGCCAGCGGTAAGACGAGCTCTGGAAACACCATATATTTT. Its translation is CASGKTSSGNTIYF.